The clone carrying this TCR beta chain was found a few times. What it binds is unknown. Repertoires were generated with immunoSEQ multiplex PCR, while TCRdb's copy carries only in-frame clones and drops some. The sample holds 40,000 to 50,000 clones; roughly two thirds are singletons and the top ten take roughly 3.5%. The record originates from a study of radiotherapy plus CTLA-4 blockade in lung cancer. The V gene's germline CDR1 is KGHSH and CDR2 LQKENI. This CDR3 comprises 15 residues. Unmatched junction bases numbered 5, after V lost 3 bases and J lost 5 bases. Overall study results and limits: After radiotherapy and ipilimumab, tumor-derived clones expanded in peripheral blood.

This TCR derives from a human donor with non-small cell lung cancer who had a complete response to radiotherapy plus ipilimumab. J is TRBJ2-3 and V is TRBV18; TRBD2 matches at 10 bases. The source material was peripheral blood, sampled from a patient treated with radiotherapy plus ipilimumab. The CDR3 reads CASSPSGGPVDTQYF. Written as DNA, the CDR3 is TGTGCCAGCTCACCTAGCGGGGGGCCGGTAGATACGCAGTATTTT.